This T cell receptor (beta chain) was identified in a study of blood T cells in healthy people across ages. Donors each provided roughly 11 milliliters of peripheral blood. Unmatched junction bases numbered 10, after V lost 6 bases and J lost 6 bases. The germline gives CDR1 MDHEN, CDR2 SYDVKM. This CDR3 spans 15 amino acids. A second about 7 to 11 cycle PCR used barcoded and J-beta primers. Through a template-switch adaptor with 12 random nucleotides, each cDNA molecule received a tag. TCRdb re-called the 5' RACE reads with MiXCR, one entry per CDR3 protein. Among hundreds of thousands of distinct CDR3 sequences listed, over 45% were seen once.

The sequenced sample consisted of blood. This receptor was taken from a man aged 30 to 39 in good health. The V call is TRBV28, the J call TRBJ2-7; 11 bases match TRBD2. In nucleotides, the CDR3 is TGTGCCAGCAGAATTAGCGGGAGGGGCGACGGCGAGCAGTACTTC. Protein: CASRISGRGDGEQYF. Based on the CDR3 plus reference TRBV28 and TRBJ2-7, the full variable domain is DVKVTQSSRYLVKRTGEKVFLECVQDMDHENMFWYRQDPGLGLRLIYFSYDVKMKEKGDIPEGYSVSREKKERFSLILESASTNQTSMYLCASRISGRGDGEQYFGPGTRLTVT.